Here is one TCR beta chain with its context. The sample is drawn from a study of blood T cell repertoires in COVID-19. Study in general: T cells, B-cell-depleted T cells, or PBMCs provided the cDNA or gDNA that served as material.

The V end was cut by 6 bases, the J end by 7 bases, with 12 bases between. This CDR3 contains 12 residues. Germline V CDR1 and CDR2: LNHDA, SQIVND (reference sequence). Original data processing: By means of reference gene primer amplification, nucleated cell counts were estimated. The assay was immunoSEQ multiplex PCR, and TCRdb's table has in-frame clones only and misses some. V and J calls and clone size are those listed in that table; D and trimming were worked out from the DNA. The sample consists of some 140,000 clones, around 82% of them appearing once. The sequence came from a man aged 60-69 years with acute or convalescent COVID-19. Input material: peripheral blood. V and J are TRBV19 and TRBJ1-1; D gene unclear. The CDR3 bases are TGTGCCAGTAGGGAGGCAGTCTTTGAAGCTTTCTTT. This gives the protein CASREAVFEAFF.